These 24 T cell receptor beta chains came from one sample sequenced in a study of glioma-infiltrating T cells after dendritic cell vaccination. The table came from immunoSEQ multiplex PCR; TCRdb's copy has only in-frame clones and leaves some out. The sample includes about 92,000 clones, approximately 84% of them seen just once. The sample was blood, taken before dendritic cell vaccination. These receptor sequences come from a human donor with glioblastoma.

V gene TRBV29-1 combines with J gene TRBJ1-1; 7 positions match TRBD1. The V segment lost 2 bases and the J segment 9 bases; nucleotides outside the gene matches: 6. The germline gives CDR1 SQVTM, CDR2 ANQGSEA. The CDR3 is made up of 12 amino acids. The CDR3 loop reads CSVESQTGKAFF. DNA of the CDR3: TGCAGCGTTGAATCCCAGACAGGGAAAGCTTTCTTT.

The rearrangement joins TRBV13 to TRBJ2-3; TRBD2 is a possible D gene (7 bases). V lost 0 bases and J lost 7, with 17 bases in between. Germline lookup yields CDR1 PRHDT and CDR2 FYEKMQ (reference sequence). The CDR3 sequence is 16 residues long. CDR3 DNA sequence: TGTGCCAGCAGCTTAGGAGGGGGGGCCAATAGATATACGCAGTATTTT. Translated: CASSLGGGANRYTQYF.

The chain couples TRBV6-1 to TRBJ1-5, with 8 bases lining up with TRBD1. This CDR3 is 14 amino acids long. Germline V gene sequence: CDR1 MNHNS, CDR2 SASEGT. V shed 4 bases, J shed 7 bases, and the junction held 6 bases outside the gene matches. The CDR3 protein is CASSVPQGAQPQHF. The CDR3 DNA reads TGTGCCAGCAGTGTCCCCCAGGGGGCACAGCCCCAGCATTTT.

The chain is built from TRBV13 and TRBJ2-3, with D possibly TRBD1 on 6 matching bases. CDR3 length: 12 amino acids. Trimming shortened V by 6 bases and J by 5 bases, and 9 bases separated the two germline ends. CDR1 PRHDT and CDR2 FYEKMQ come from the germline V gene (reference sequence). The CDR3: CASRRGGDTQYF. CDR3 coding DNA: TGTGCCAGCAGACGAGGGGGAGATACGCAGTATTTT.

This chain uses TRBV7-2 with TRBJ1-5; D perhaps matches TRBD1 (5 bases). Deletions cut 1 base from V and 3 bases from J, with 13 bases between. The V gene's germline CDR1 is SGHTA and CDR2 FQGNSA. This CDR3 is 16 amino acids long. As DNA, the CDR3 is TGTGCCAGCAGCTTAGGGCCCGGCAGGGTCAATCAGCCCCAGCATTTT. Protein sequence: CASSLGPGRVNQPQHF.

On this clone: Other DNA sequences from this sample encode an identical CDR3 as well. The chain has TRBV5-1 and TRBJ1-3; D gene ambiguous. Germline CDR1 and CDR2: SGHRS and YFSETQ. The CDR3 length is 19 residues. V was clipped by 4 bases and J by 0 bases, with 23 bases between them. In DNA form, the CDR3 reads TGCGCCAGCAGCCCCTGGACCGCCGGGGAACTTAACTCTGGAAACACCATATATTTT. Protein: CASSPWTAGELNSGNTIYF. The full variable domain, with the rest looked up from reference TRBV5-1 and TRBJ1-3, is KAGVTQTPRYLIKTRGQQVTLSCSPISGHRSVSWYQQTPGQGLQFLFEYFSETQRNKGNFPGRFSGRQFSNSRSEMNVSTLELGDSALYLCASSPWTAGELNSGNTIYFGEGSWLTVV.

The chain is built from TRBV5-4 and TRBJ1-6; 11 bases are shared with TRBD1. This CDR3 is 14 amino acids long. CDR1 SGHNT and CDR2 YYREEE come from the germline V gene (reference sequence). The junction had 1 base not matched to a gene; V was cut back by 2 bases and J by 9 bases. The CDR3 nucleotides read TGTGCCAGCAGCTTAGGGACAGGGGGTTCACCCCTCCACTTT. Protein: CASSLGTGGSPLHF.

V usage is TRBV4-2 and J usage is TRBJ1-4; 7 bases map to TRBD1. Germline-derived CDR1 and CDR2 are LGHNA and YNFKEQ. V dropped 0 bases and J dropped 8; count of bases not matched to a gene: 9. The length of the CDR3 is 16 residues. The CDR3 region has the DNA TGTGCCAGCAGCCAAGACCGTGGACAGGTTATGGAAAAACTGTTTTTT. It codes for CASSQDRGQVMEKLFF.

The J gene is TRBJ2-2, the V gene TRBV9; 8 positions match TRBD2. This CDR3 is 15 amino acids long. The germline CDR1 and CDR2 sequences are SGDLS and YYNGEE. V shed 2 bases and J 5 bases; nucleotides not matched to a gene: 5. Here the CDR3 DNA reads TGTGCCAGCAGCGTGGGACTAGTTGAGACCGGGGAGCTGTTTTTT. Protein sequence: CASSVGLVETGELFF.

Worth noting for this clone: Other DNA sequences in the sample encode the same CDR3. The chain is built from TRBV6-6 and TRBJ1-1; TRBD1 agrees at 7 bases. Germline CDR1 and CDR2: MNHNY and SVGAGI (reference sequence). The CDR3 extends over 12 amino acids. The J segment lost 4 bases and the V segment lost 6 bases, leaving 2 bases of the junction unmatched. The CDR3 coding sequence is TGTGCCAGCAGAAGACAGGGCACTGAAGCTTTCTTT. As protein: CASRRQGTEAFF.

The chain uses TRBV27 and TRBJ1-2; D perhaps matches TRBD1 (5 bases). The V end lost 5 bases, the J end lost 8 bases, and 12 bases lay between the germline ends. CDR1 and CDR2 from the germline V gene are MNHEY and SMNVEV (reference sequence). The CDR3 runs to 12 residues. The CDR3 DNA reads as TGTGCCAGCAGTGATCAGGGTGGAGGCTACACCTTC. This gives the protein CASSDQGGGYTF.

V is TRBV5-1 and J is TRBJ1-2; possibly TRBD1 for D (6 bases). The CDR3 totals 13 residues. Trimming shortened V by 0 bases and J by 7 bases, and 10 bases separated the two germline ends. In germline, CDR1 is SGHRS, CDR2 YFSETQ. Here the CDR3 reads CASSLAGGLGYTF. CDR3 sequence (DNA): TGCGCCAGCAGCTTGGCGGGGGGCCTTGGCTACACCTTC.

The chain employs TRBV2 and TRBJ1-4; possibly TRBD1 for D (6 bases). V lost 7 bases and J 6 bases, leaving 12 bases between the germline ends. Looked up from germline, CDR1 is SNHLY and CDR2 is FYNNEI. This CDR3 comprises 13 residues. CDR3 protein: CASMRGAYEKLFF. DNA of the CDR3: TGTGCCAGCATGCGGGGGGCTTATGAAAAACTGTTTTTT.

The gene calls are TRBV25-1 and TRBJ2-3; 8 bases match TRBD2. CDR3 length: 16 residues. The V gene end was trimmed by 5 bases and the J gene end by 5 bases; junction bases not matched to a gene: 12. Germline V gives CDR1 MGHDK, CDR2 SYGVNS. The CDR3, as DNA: TGTGCCAGCAGTTATTCAGCGGGAGTAATGAGAGATACGCAGTATTTT. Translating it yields CASSYSAGVMRDTQYF.

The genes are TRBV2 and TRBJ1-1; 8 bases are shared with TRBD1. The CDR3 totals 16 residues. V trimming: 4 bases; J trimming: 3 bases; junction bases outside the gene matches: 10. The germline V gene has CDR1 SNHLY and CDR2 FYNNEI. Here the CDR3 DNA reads TGTGCCAGCAGTGTCGTACAGGGGGTAATTGACACTGAAGCTTTCTTT. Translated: CASSVVQGVIDTEAFF.

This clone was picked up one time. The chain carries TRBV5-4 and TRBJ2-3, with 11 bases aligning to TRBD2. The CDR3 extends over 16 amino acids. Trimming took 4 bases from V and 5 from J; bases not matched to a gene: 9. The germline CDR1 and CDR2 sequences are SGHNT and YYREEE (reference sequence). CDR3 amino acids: CASSISSGGFEDTQYF. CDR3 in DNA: TGTGCCAGCAGCATATCTAGCGGGGGGTTTGAAGATACGCAGTATTTT.

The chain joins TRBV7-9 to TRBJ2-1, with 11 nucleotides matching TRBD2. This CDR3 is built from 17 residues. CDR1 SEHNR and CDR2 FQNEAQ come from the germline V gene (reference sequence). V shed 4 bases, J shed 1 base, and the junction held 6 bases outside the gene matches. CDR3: CASSSRRLAGSYNEQFF. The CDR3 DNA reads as TGTGCCAGCAGCTCCAGACGACTAGCGGGATCCTACAATGAGCAGTTCTTC.

This CDR3 is CASRNGETQYF. CDR3 in DNA: TGCGCCAGCAGGAACGGGGAAACCCAGTACTTC. The chain recombines TRBV23-1 with TRBJ2-5, with D possibly TRBD2 on 5 matching bases. TRBV23-1 is an open reading frame whose function is uncertain. The CDR3 is made up of 11 amino acids. The V end was cut by 6 bases, the J end by 8 bases, with 10 bases between.

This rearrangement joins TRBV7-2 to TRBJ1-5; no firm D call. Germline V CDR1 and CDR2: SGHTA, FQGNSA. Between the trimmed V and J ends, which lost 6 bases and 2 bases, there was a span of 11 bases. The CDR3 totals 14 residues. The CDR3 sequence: CASRFVGGNQPQHF. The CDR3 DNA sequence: TGTGCCAGCAGGTTTGTCGGGGGCAATCAGCCCCAGCATTTT. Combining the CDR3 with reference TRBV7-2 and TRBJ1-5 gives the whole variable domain GAGVSQSPSNKVTEKGKDVELRCDPISGHTALYWYRQSLGQGLEFLIYFQGNSAPDKSGLPSDRFSAERTGGSVSTLTIQRTQQEDSAVYLCASRFVGGNQPQHFGDGTRLSIL.

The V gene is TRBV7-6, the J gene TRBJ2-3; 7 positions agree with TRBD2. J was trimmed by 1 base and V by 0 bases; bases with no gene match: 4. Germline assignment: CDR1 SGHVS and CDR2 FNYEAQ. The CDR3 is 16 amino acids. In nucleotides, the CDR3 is TGTGCCAGCAGCTTAGCGGGAGGGGTCGGCACAGATACGCAGTATTTT. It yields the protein CASSLAGGVGTDTQYF.

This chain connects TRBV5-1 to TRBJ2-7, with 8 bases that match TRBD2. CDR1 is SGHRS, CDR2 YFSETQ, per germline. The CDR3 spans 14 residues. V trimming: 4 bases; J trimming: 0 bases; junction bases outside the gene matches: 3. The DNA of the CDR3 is TGCGCCAGCAGCGGCGGGGGGAACTCCTACGAGCAGTACTTC. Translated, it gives CASSGGGNSYEQYF.

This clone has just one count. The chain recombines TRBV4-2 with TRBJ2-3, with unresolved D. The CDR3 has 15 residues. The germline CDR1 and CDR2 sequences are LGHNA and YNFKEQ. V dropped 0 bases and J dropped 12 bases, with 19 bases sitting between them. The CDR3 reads CASSQDLSFNLPQYF. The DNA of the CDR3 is TGTGCCAGCAGCCAAGATTTGTCTTTTAATCTCCCCCAGTATTTT.

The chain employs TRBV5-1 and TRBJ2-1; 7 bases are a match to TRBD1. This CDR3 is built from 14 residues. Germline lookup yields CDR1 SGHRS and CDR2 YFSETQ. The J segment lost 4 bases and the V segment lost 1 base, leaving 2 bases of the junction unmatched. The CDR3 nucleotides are TGCGCCAGCAGCTTGCGACAGGGATACAATGAGCAGTTCTTC. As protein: CASSLRQGYNEQFF.

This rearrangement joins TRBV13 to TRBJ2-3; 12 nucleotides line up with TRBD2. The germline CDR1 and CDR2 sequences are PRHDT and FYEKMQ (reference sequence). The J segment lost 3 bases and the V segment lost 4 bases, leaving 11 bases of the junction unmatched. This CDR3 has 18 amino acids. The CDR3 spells CASSSPSGLAGRTDTQYF. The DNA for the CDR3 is TGTGCCAGCAGCTCACCTTCCGGACTAGCGGGGCGGACAGATACGCAGTATTTT.